This note documents a single T cell receptor (beta chain) sequence. No antigen is known for it. No quality values exist for individual bases; no much larger clone is one base distant. From a lookup of the germline V gene (reference sequence), CDR1 and CDR2 are SEHNR and FQNEAQ. V sheds 2 bases and J sheds 5 bases, leaving 7 bases between their ends. Including cysteine and phenylalanine, the CDR3 has 12 amino acids. Of the read, only the CDR3 DNA is kept; its 36 bases are in frame from base 1. Enrolling through a virtual design, the prospective study's participants ranged in age from roughly 18 to 89 years and lived across about two dozen United States geographic areas. Cohort assignment in the prospective study relied on participant-reported clinical history from a screening survey and a study questionnaire. In the prospective study, whole blood, serum and a nasopharyngeal or oropharyngeal swab were collected from each participant by mobile phlebotomists. Over a roughly 2-month period, participants in the prospective study had the option of providing additional blood draws and questionnaires. Before DNA extraction, blood samples from the prospective study were shipped at room temperature or frozen.

The data were obtained in a study of blood T cell repertoires in COVID-19 (dated by TCRdb to the early 2020s). Concerning the study at large: The collaborator samples originated in the United States, Italy and Spain and spanned the acute and convalescent phases of COVID-19. HLA class I and class II types, where available, came from metadata supplied by the sample provider rather than from assay-based typing. A de-identified subject ID, COVID-19 status, age in years and sex were almost always included in the sample metadata. The prospective study material was composed of cDNA or gDNA derived from T cells, B-cell-depleted T cells, or PBMCs. The samples were drawn from the first 160 participants of the ongoing ImmuneRACE study and from roughly 1,300 subjects provided by 6 global collaborators. The repertoires were released in a freely available public database intended as a resource for research on the immune response to SARS-CoV-2. The dataset comprised deeply sampled blood TCRbeta repertoires from subjects exposed to, actively infected with, or recovered from COVID-19. Study-wide conclusions, independent of this receptor: How much clinical and demographic metadata was included differed by source and by participant, and the metadata was provided uncurated.

TCRbeta CDR3 regions were amplified from genomic DNA using the immunoSEQ Assay, a bias-controlled multiplex PCR. As for how the authors treated the data: Within the assay, amplification of reference gene primers was used to estimate how many nucleated cells each sample contained. To quantify the absolute abundance of each unique TCRbeta CDR3 rearrangement, sequence reads were collapsed and filtered. For each sample, productive Simpson clonality was calculated as the square root of Simpson's diversity index across productive rearrangements. TCRdb provides this immuneACCESS table in a form limited to in-frame rearrangements. Some clones are lacking; in checked studies, under half of them reflect an unresolved V gene, and why the rest are absent is not known. That table furnishes V, J and clone size, whereas the DNA furnished D and trimming. The sample contains some 170,000 clones, roughly 84% of them found a single time. 1% to 1.5% of the sample lies in the top ten.

The sequence was collected from a human donor with acute COVID-19. The donor label of this sample is uncertain. The source material was PBMCs or T cells enriched from blood (not recorded which). This sequence uses TRBV7-9 and TRBJ2-7; TRBD1 is possibly the D segment (5 matching bases). The bases read TGTGCCAGCAGCTTATCAGGGAACGAGCAGTACTTC. Protein translation: CASSLSGNEQYF.